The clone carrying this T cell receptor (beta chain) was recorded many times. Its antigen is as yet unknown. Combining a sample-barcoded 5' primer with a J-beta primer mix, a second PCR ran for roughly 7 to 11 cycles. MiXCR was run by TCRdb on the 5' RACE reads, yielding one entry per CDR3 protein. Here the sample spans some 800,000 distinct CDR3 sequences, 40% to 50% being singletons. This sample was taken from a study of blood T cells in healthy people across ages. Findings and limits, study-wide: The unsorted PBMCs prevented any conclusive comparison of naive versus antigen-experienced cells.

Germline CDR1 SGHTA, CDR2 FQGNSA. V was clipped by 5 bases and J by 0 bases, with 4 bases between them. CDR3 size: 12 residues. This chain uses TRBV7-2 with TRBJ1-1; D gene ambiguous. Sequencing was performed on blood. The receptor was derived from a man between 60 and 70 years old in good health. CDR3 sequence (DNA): TGTGCCAGCAGCCCTCTGAACACTGAAGCTTTCTTT. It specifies CASSPLNTEAFF.